These 16 T cell receptor beta chains were sequenced from one sample in a study of blood T cell repertoires in COVID-19. This table comes from immunoSEQ multiplex PCR, and its TCRdb copy is limited to in-frame clones, with some not included. The sample yields some 300,000 clones, 65% to 90% seen once. The sample comprised PBMCs or T cells enriched from blood (not recorded which). Source of these receptors: a young man who had recovered from COVID-19.

The rearrangement uses TRBV18 and TRBJ1-4; no definite D call. The CDR3 contains 14 residues. Between the trimmed V and J ends, which lost 6 bases and 14 bases, there was a span of 22 bases. Germline V CDR1 and CDR2: KGHSH, LQKENI. CDR3 nucleotide sequence: TGTGCCAGCTCTCAAAACCCACGAGCAGGAAGGCTGTTTTTT. Translated: CASSQNPRAGRLFF.

The chain employs TRBV5-1 and TRBJ2-3; TRBD2 aligns across 13 bases. The CDR3 has 19 amino acids. Germline V gives CDR1 SGHRS, CDR2 YFSETQ. V lost 6 bases and J lost 0; bases outside the gene matches: 13. The CDR3 protein is CASNRLAGGSLPSTDTQYF. CDR3 sequence (DNA): TGCGCCAGCAACCGACTAGCGGGGGGTTCGTTGCCTAGCACAGATACGCAGTATTTT.

The V and J genes are TRBV9 and TRBJ2-7; 8 bases agree with TRBD2. The CDR3 is 13 amino acids. V lost 0 bases to trimming and J lost 7 bases; unmatched junction nucleotides: 3. Looked up from germline, CDR1 is SGDLS and CDR2 is YYNGEE. CDR3 in amino acids: CASSVAAGGEQYF. The DNA of the CDR3 is TGTGCCAGCAGCGTAGCCGCGGGGGGTGAGCAGTACTTC.

V gene TRBV18 combines with J gene TRBJ2-1; weak D call: TRBD1 (5 bases). The length of the CDR3 is 13 residues. The germline CDR1 and CDR2 sequences are KGHSH and LQKENI. Trimming pared 3 bases from V and 5 bases from J, leaving 8 bases between. DNA for the CDR3: TGTGCCAGCTCACCTGCAGGGAACAATGAGCAGTTCTTC. Translated, it gives CASSPAGNNEQFF.

The chain carries TRBV2 and TRBJ1-1; tentative D call: TRBD1 (5 bases). The germline V gene encodes CDR1 SNHLY and CDR2 FYNNEI. The V gene lost 4 bases and the J gene lost 3 bases, with 12 bases spanning the gap. The CDR3 spans 14 residues. Here the CDR3 reads CASSVGEGDTEAFF. CDR3 DNA: TGTGCCAGCAGTGTTGGGGAAGGGGACACTGAAGCTTTCTTT.

The V gene is TRBV28, the J gene TRBJ1-1, with TRBD1 identical over 7 bases. This CDR3 is 14 amino acids long. The ends lost 6 bases at V and 3 bases at J; junction bases unmatched: 7. Germline V gives CDR1 MDHEN, CDR2 SYDVKM. CDR3 sequence reads: CASSRRQGDTEAFF. In nucleotides, the CDR3 is TGTGCCAGCAGCCGGAGACAGGGTGACACTGAAGCTTTCTTT.

A single count supports this clone. The chain uses TRBV18 and TRBJ1-1; the D gene is possibly TRBD1 (6 bases). V lost 3 bases and J lost 7, with 18 bases in between. The germline V gene encodes CDR1 KGHSH and CDR2 LQKENI. CDR3 length: 15 amino acids. CDR3 residues: CASSPYRTEPYEAFF. The CDR3 DNA follows: TGTGCCAGCTCACCCTATCGGACAGAGCCCTATGAAGCTTTCTTT.

The chain carries TRBV10-2 and TRBJ1-2; a possible D gene is TRBD1 (6 bases). The length of the CDR3 is 12 residues. Germline V gene sequence: CDR1 WSHSY, CDR2 SAAADI. V was cut by 6 bases and J by 6 bases, with 11 bases left in between. Written as DNA, the CDR3 is TGCGCCAGCAGCCAGGGGTTCGATGGCTACACCTTC. Its protein product is CASSQGFDGYTF.

The V and J genes are TRBV11-2 and TRBJ1-1; the D is unclear. CDR1 is SGHAT, CDR2 FQNNGV, per germline. The CDR3 sequence is 12 residues long. The V and J ends lost 11 bases and 4 bases respectively, with 14 bases between them. The CDR3 reads CASNTGSTEAFF. The CDR3 DNA reads TGTGCCTCGAACACGGGATCCACTGAAGCTTTCTTT.

This chain uses TRBV30 with TRBJ1-2, with D perhaps matching TRBD1 (5 bases). Trimming cost V 3 bases and J 2 bases, with 10 bases left between them. From germline, CDR1 is GTSNPN and CDR2 SVGIG (reference sequence). The CDR3 sequence is 13 residues long. This CDR3 reads CAWSPGLNYGYTF. The CDR3 nucleotides are TGTGCCTGGAGCCCAGGGTTGAACTATGGCTACACCTTC.

The chain is built from TRBV3-1 (or the pseudogene TRBV3-2) and TRBJ1-6, with 8 bases matching TRBD1. The CDR3 spans 15 residues. Germline CDR1 and CDR2: LGHDT and YNNKEL (reference sequence). With V trimmed by 4 bases and J by 6 bases, 5 bases remained unmatched. CDR3 coding DNA: TGTGCCAGCAGCCCCCGGGACAGGAGTAATTCACCCCTCCACTTT. Translated, it gives CASSPRDRSNSPLHF.

This chain links TRBV7-2 with TRBJ1-4; 7 bases line up with TRBD1. V dropped 6 bases and J dropped 7; count of bases not matched to a gene: 8. The CDR3 contains 14 residues. Germline lookup yields CDR1 SGHTA and CDR2 FQGNSA. CDR3 protein: CASRPVTGTEKLFF. The CDR3 DNA sequence: TGTGCCAGCAGACCAGTGACAGGGACTGAAAAACTGTTTTTT.

This chain joins TRBV6-1 and TRBJ2-7; no clear D. This CDR3 has 17 residues. Trimming stripped 2 bases from V and 5 bases from J, with 22 bases between. CDR1 is MNHNS and CDR2 is SASEGT in the germline V gene. The CDR3 sequence is CASSEYANRAPTHEQYF. As DNA, the CDR3 is TGTGCCAGCAGTGAATATGCCAATAGAGCGCCTACCCACGAGCAGTACTTC.

The chain employs TRBV28 and TRBJ2-7; the D is unclear. This CDR3 spans 16 amino acids. Trimming stripped 5 bases from V and 0 bases from J, with 17 bases between. CDR1 is MDHEN, CDR2 SYDVKM, per germline. CDR3 nucleotides: TGTGCCAGCAGTGCTCCCGCCCTAGGTCCCTCCTACGAGCAGTACTTC. It translates to CASSAPALGPSYEQYF.

The gene calls are TRBV18 and TRBJ1-3, with D unclear. This CDR3 is built from 14 residues. Germline CDR1 reads KGHSH; CDR2 reads LQKENI. Trimming took off 3 bases at V and 0 bases at J, with 6 bases between the two ends. CDR3 in amino acids: CASSPLDSGNTIYF. CDR3 nucleotide sequence: TGTGCCAGCTCACCGTTAGACTCTGGAAACACCATATATTTT.

V is TRBV5-1 and J is TRBJ1-2; TRBD1 matches at 8 bases. The germline CDR1 and CDR2 sequences are SGHRS and YFSETQ. The CDR3 loop spans 16 amino acids. The trim removed 3 bases at V and 5 bases at J, leaving 12 bases unmatched. The DNA for the CDR3 is TGCGCCAGCAGCTGGGGCTCGACAGGGGAACGGTATGGCTACACCTTC. Translating gives CASSWGSTGERYGYTF.